This T cell receptor (beta chain) was identified during a study of OX40 agonist ivuxolimab in advanced cancers. A remark on this clone: Its antigen is not identified.

Produced via immunoSEQ multiplex PCR; TCRdb's table is partial and in-frame only. Altogether about 67,000 clones are present, approximately 90% being singletons, with the ten largest covering about 13%. General study findings and limits: Low normalized T-cell clonal expansion also characterized some of the nonresponders. Fewer expanded clones were found on average in CD4+ than in CD8+ T cells.

With 7 bases removed from V and 5 bases from J, the gap between germline ends came to 10 bases. Germline V gene sequence: CDR1 SGHRS, CDR2 YFSETQ. This CDR3 spans 12 amino acids. V and J are TRBV5-1 and TRBJ2-1; D unclear. The sequencing here drew on CD4+ or CD8+ T cells sorted from blood, taken in a trial of the OX40 agonist ivuxolimab. The TCR originated in an adult with an advanced solid tumor such as melanoma, head and neck, liver or kidney cancer. The CDR3 reads CASFLTNNEQFF. The DNA for the CDR3 is TGCGCCAGCTTCCTTACCAACAATGAGCAGTTCTTC.